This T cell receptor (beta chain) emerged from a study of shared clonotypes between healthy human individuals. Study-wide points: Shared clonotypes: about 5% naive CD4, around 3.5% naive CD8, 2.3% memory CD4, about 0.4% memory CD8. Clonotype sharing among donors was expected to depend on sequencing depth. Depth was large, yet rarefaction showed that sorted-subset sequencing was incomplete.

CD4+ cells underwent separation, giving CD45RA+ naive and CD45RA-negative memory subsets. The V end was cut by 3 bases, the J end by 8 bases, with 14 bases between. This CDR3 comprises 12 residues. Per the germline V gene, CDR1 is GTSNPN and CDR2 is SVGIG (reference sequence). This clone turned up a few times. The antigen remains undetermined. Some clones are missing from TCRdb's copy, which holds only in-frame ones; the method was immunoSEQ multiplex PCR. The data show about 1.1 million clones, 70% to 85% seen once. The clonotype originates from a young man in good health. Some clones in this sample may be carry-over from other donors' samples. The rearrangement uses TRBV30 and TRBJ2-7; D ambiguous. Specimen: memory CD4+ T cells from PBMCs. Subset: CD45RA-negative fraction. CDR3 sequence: CAWSSPPSQQYF. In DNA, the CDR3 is TGTGCCTGGAGCTCCCCCCCCTCTCAGCAGTACTTC.